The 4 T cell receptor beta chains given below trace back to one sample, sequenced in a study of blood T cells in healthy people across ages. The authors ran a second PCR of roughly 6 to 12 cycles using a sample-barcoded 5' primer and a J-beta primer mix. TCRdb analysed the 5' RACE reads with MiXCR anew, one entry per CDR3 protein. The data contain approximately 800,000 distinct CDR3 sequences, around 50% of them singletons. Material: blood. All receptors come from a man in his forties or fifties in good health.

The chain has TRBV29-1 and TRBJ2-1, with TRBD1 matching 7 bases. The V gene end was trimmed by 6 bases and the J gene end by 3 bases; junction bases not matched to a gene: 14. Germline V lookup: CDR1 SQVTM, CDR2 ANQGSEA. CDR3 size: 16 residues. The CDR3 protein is CSVSPALQGLYNEQFF. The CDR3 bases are TGCAGCGTAAGTCCAGCCCTACAGGGGCTCTACAATGAGCAGTTCTTC.

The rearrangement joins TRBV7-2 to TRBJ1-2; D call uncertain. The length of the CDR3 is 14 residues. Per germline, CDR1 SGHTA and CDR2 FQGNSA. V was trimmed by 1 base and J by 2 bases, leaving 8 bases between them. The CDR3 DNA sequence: TGTGCCAGCAGCTTAGATTTAGGGAACTATGGCTACACCTTC. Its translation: CASSLDLGNYGYTF.

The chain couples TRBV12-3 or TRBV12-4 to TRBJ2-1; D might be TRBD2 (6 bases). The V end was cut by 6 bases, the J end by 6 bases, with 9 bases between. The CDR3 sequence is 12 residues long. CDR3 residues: CASSPGLNEQFF. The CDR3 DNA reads TGTGCCAGCAGCCCGGGACTCAATGAGCAGTTCTTC.

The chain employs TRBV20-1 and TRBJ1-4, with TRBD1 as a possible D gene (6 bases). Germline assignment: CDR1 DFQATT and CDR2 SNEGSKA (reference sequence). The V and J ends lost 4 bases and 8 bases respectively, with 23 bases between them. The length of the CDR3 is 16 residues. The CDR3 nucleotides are TGCAGTGCTATCGAATCAGGGGTTGGGCTTGGAGAAAAACTGTTTTTT. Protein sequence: CSAIESGVGLGEKLFF.